These 5 T cell receptor beta chains share one sample of origin, sequenced in a study of CD8 T cells in Susac syndrome (dated by TCRdb to the late 2010s). The protocol used for the library was the immunoSEQ multiplex PCR assay. RNA was extracted using the RNeasy kit, and roughly 0.5 to 1 microgram was reverse transcribed with random hexamers. TCRdb reprocessed the public reads (quality trimming at Q25 with fastp, clone calling with MiXCR) and kept in-frame beta chains. Each record represents a unique CDR3 protein, reported with the most common genes and DNA among its rows. In this sample the table shows some 190,000 distinct CDR3 sequences, 90% to 95% of which occur a single time. Approximately 0.1% of the sample belongs to the ten largest clones. Sequenced: CD4+ T cells from PBMCs. The receptors originated from a human donor in good health.

CDR3 in amino acids: CASSYALNTEAFF. The CDR3, as DNA: TGTGCCAGCAGTTACGCTCTGAACACTGAAGCTTTCTTT. This chain joins TRBV6-5 and TRBJ1-1; no reliable D call. From germline, CDR1 is MNHEY and CDR2 SVGAGI. V was cut by 2 bases and J by 0 bases, with 4 bases left in between. CDR3 length: 13 residues.

The chain carries TRBV11-2 and TRBJ1-5, with TRBD1 identical over 9 bases. Germline CDR1 is SGHAT and CDR2 is FQNNGV. This CDR3 comprises 14 residues. The ends lost 5 bases at V and 6 bases at J; junction bases unmatched: 5. Here the CDR3 reads CASSRDREAQPQHF. The CDR3 bases are TGTGCCAGCAGCCGGGACAGGGAAGCTCAGCCCCAGCATTTT.

The chain couples TRBV6-5 to TRBJ2-5, with 7 bases lining up with TRBD2. The V segment lost 3 bases and the J segment 3 bases; nucleotides outside the gene matches: 1. The germline V gene has CDR1 MNHEY and CDR2 SVGAGI. The length of the CDR3 is 13 residues. CDR3 in DNA: TGTGCCAGCAGTTATGGACTAGAAGAGACCCAGTACTTC. Protein: CASSYGLEETQYF.

This clonotype was observed a single time. The V call is TRBV14, the J call TRBJ2-1; TRBD2 matches 7 bases. CDR1 is SGHDN and CDR2 is FVKESK in the germline V gene. This CDR3 comprises 14 residues. V was pared by 3 bases and J by 12 bases, with 11 bases of the junction left unmatched. CDR3 protein: CASSQASGWLPQFF. The CDR3 bases are TGTGCCAGCAGCCAGGCTAGCGGATGGCTCCCGCAGTTCTTC.

The rearrangement links TRBV27 to TRBJ2-7; D is uncertain. This CDR3 has 11 amino acids. Per germline, CDR1 MNHEY and CDR2 SMNVEV (reference sequence). V was clipped by 5 bases and J by 2 bases, with 4 bases between them. CDR3 DNA: TGTGCCAGCAGTCCCCCCTACGAGCAGTACGTC. Translation: CASSPPYEQYV.